Below, one T cell receptor beta chain is given with its context. Produced via immunoSEQ multiplex PCR; TCRdb's table is partial and in-frame only. The sample includes approximately 81,000 clones, approximately 96% of them seen just once. The germline V gene has CDR1 MDHEN and CDR2 SYDVKM. V was pared by 6 bases and J by 0 bases, with 2 bases of the junction left unmatched. CDR3 size: 15 residues. This record comes from a study of technical replicates of blood from several donors. This sequence joins TRBV28 and TRBJ2-7; 13 nucleotides match TRBD2. Material for sequencing was T cells isolated from PBMCs. This receptor was identified in a human donor in good health. CDR3 nucleotide sequence: TGTGCCAGCAGCCGGACTAGCGGGAGCTCCTACGAGCAGTACTTC. It translates to CASSRTSGSSYEQYF.